Sequencing of this T cell receptor beta chain was carried out in a study of T cell responses to AZD1222 COVID-19 vaccine. Study observations and caveats: Repertoire samples came only from after the peak T cell response.

The CDR3 sequence is 15 residues long. Germline V CDR1 and CDR2: SGDLS, YYNGEE. With 3 bases clipped from V and 7 bases from J, the junction kept 7 bases outside the gene matches. Using immunoSEQ multiplex PCR, the repertoire was profiled, and TCRdb retains in-frame clones only, with some absent. The sample contains roughly 140,000 clones, 90% to 95% of which appear only once. Comment on this clone: Its antigen is not identified.

This receptor was obtained from an adult in good health. Sample: peripheral blood, taken on day 0 of AZD1222 vaccination. This sequence joins TRBV9 and TRBJ1-4; 9 bases align to TRBD1. The CDR3 bases are TGTGCCAGCAGCGAATCGGGACAGGGACGTGAAAAACTGTTTTTT. As protein: CASSESGQGREKLFF.